A selection of T cell receptor beta chains follows, all from one sample in a study of cytomegalovirus exposure and HLA in healthy donors. Measured with immunoSEQ multiplex PCR; TCRdb has only the in-frame clones, and not every one. Counted here are approximately 130,000 clones, around 79% occurring once; the ten biggest clones make up roughly 1.5%. Specimen: PBMCs. These receptors all stem from a woman aged 18 to 35 in good health and CMV-seronegative. The CDR3 runs from the conserved cysteine through the conserved F or W. Clone size, where shown, is once, few, many, or a class for clones that have expanded.

J gene | clone size | V gene | CDR3 protein
TRBJ2-5 | - | TRBV13 | CASSPRGAGEGTQYF
TRBJ2-1 | few | TRBV7-9 | CASSLPPRLAGGINEQFF
TRBJ2-7 | - | TRBV30 | CAWTGGYEQYF
TRBJ1-5 | - | TRBV19 | CASSTRPGQGGLYSNQPQHF
TRBJ1-5 | - | TRBV5-8 | CASSSQVRQGVQPQHF
TRBJ1-1 | few | TRBV4-2 | CASSWGQGAQGMNTEAFF
TRBJ1-5 | - | TRBV27 | CASSWGVPNQPQHF
TRBJ1-2 | - | TRBV7-9 | CASSMTGSIANYGYTF
TRBJ1-5 | - | TRBV15 | CATSRSLPGKQPQHF
TRBJ2-3 | - | TRBV18 | CASSPGPGNTQYF
TRBJ1-2 | - | TRBV5-4 | CASTSRANYGYTF
TRBJ2-7 | - | TRBV5-1 | CASSLGTGSEQYF
TRBJ1-4 | - | TRBV18 | CASTRSGGEKLFF
TRBJ2-1 | once | TRBV7-7 | CASSLDIADEQFF
TRBJ1-1 | few | TRBV14 | CASSQDHRGGAFF